This T cell receptor (beta chain) was profiled in a study of blood T cell repertoires in COVID-19. About the study: Samples came from the United States, Italy and Spain, spanning acute and convalescent COVID-19. The analysed material was cDNA or gDNA that came from T cells, B-cell-depleted T cells, or PBMCs.

CDR3 size: 17 residues. Germline CDR1 and CDR2: MNHEY and SMNVEV (reference sequence). The V end lost 2 bases, the J end lost 0 bases, and 14 bases lay between the germline ends. In the original analysis: Counts of nucleated cells, estimated from reference gene primer amplification, were obtained. TCRdb's table, derived via immunoSEQ multiplex PCR, lists solely in-frame clones and lacks some. The DNA gave D and trimming, while V, J and clone size come from that table. This sample has some 180,000 clones, with about 78% found just once. This sequence originates from a woman aged 45-65 years with active or convalescent COVID-19. This chain uses TRBV27 with TRBJ1-3, with D tentatively TRBD1 (5 bases). The sample consisted of peripheral blood. CDR3 sequence: CASSLRSPGRSGNTIYF. The CDR3 DNA reads TGTGCCAGCAGTTTAAGGTCCCCAGGGCGCTCTGGAAACACCATATATTTT.